These T cell receptor beta chains were read from a single sample in a study of CD8+ T cells in alopecia areata. Assay used: immunoSEQ multiplex PCR; TCRdb lists only in-frame clones, some missing. The sample shows 140,000 or so clones, less than 75% of them seen only once. The sequenced sample was CD8+ T cells sorted from blood. The receptors originated from a human donor in good health. Each CDR3 is given with its conserved first and last residue. The D gene is left open where the match is weak. Clone size is stated in some rows and not others, as once, few, many or a class when expanded.

j_gene | abundance | d_gene | v_gene | CDR3nt | CDR3aa
TRBJ2-7 | - | - | TRBV5-6 | TGTGCCAGCAGCTTGGTTCCCTCCTACGAGCAGTACTTC | CASSLVPSYEQYF
TRBJ2-1 | few | - | TRBV6-5 | TGTGCCAGCGAAGGGTACTACAATGAGCAGTTCTTC | CASEGYYNEQFF
TRBJ2-7 | - | - | TRBV27 | TGTGCCAGCAGGCCGCAGGGTGGGTACGAGCAGTACTTC | CASRPQGGYEQYF
TRBJ2-5 | - | - | TRBV2 | TGTGCCAGCAGTGACCCCGGTACCGGTGTAGAGACCCAGTACTTC | CASSDPGTGVETQYF
TRBJ2-7 | - | TRBD1 | TRBV5-1 | TGCGCCAGCAGCTCCGCCGGGACAGGCGACTACGAGCAGTACTTC | CASSSAGTGDYEQYF
TRBJ2-5 | - | - | TRBV7-2 | TGTGCCAGCACCCCGGGGTTACCAGTCAAAGAGACCCAGTACTTC | CASTPGLPVKETQYF
TRBJ2-1 | once | TRBD2 | TRBV5-6 | TGTGCCAGCAGCTTGGTCCGGGGAAAGCGGGAGGGCTACAATGAGCAGTTCTTC | CASSLVRGKREGYNEQFF
TRBJ2-7 | few | TRBD1 | TRBV29-1 | TGCAGCGCCCAAACGGGACAGGGGGCTTACGAGCAGTACTTC | CSAQTGQGAYEQYF
TRBJ2-5 | - | - | TRBV10-3 | TGTGCCATCAGTGCCGGGACGGCCAAAGAGACCCAGTACTTC | CAISAGTAKETQYF
TRBJ1-1 | - | - | TRBV20-1 | TGCAGTGCTAGAGGCGGCCACACAGCTTTCTTT | CSARGGHTAFF
TRBJ2-5 | - | TRBD2 | TRBV6-5 | TGTGCCAGCAGTTACTCGGGACTAGCGGGAGAGACCCAGTACTTC | CASSYSGLAGETQYF
TRBJ2-7 | - | - | TRBV5-4 | TGTGCCAGCAGCTTCGGCGTCTACGAGCAGTACTTC | CASSFGVYEQYF
TRBJ2-1 | - | - | TRBV4-1 | TGCGCCAGCAGCCAAGTTCAAGCCGGTTTTCAGAACAATGAGCAGTTCTTC | CASSQVQAGFQNNEQFF
TRBJ2-2 | - | - | TRBV14 | TGTGCCAGCAGCCAATGGGCGGAAGCGAACACCGGGGAGCTGTTTTTT | CASSQWAEANTGELFF
TRBJ2-3 | once | TRBD1 | TRBV23-1 | TGCGCCAGCAGTCGACCGGGACAGGGTCGGCCAGATACGCAGTATTTT | CASSRPGQGRPDTQYF
TRBJ2-2 | - | - | TRBV4-1 | TGCGCCAGCAGCCAAGATCGCGGGGGCTCCGGGGAGCTGTTTTTT | CASSQDRGGSGELFF
TRBJ2-3 | - | TRBD1 | TRBV2 | TGTGCCAGCAGGGCTCGGGACAGGTTCACAGATACGCAGTATTTT | CASRARDRFTDTQYF
TRBJ2-1 | few | TRBD2 | TRBV14 | TGTGCCAGCAGCCCCCGGACTAGCGGGGCGAACAATGAGCAGTTCTTC | CASSPRTSGANNEQFF
TRBJ2-7 | once | - | TRBV9 | TGTGCCAGCAGCCCGCAGGATCTCTCCTACGAGCAGTACTTC | CASSPQDLSYEQYF
TRBJ1-3 | few | TRBD1 | TRBV7-9 | TGTGCCAGCAGCGCGACAGGGTCTGGAAACACCATATATTTT | CASSATGSGNTIYF
TRBJ2-7 | - | TRBD2 | TRBV2 | TGTGCCAGCAGTTATACTAGCGGGAGAACCTACGAGCAGTACTTC | CASSYTSGRTYEQYF
TRBJ2-2 | - | - | TRBV2 | TGTGCCACCAGAGGTGGGGAGCTGTTTTTT | CATRGGELFF
TRBJ2-3 | few | - | TRBV14 | TGTGCCAGCAGCCAAGAAGATCAGGATACGCAGTATTTT | CASSQEDQDTQYF
TRBJ2-3 | - | - | TRBV7-9 | TGTGCCAGCAGCTATGGCAACACAGATACGCAGTATTTT | CASSYGNTDTQYF
TRBJ2-5 | once | - | TRBV10-2 | TGCGCCAGCAGTGATTCTAGGGCAGAGACCCAGTACTTC | CASSDSRAETQYF
TRBJ2-1 | - | TRBD1 | TRBV12-5 | TGTGCTAGTGGCCAACCGGGACAGGGTTACAATGAGCAGTTCTTC | CASGQPGQGYNEQFF
TRBJ2-1 | - | - | TRBV2 | TGTGCCAGCAGTGAAGGGCCGGTGGGAGAGCAGTTCTTC | CASSEGPVGEQFF
TRBJ1-3 | - | - | TRBV9 | TGTGCCAGCAGCGTAAAGGGAACTGGAAACACCATATATTTT | CASSVKGTGNTIYF
TRBJ2-3 | - | TRBD2 | TRBV28 | TGTGCCAGCAGTTACCCCGGGACTAGCGGGAGTTCAGATACGCAGTATTTT | CASSYPGTSGSSDTQYF
TRBJ1-2 | few | TRBD1 | TRBV29-1 | TGCAGCGTTGCGGGAGGGGGCATTAACTATGGCTACACCTTC | CSVAGGGINYGYTF
TRBJ2-2 | - | - | TRBV7-9 | TGTGCCAGCAGCAAAGGGGCCGGGGAGCTGTTTTTT | CASSKGAGELFF
TRBJ2-1 | - | - | TRBV29-1 | TGCAGCGTAGATGACATTGGCTCCTACAATGAGCAGTTCTTC | CSVDDIGSYNEQFF
TRBJ2-7 | - | TRBD2 | TRBV9 | TGTGCCAGCAGCCCTACTAGCGGGGCTGAATACGAGCAGTACTTC | CASSPTSGAEYEQYF
TRBJ2-4 | - | TRBD2 | TRBV28 | TGTGCCAGCAGTCTTCCGGGACTAGCGAAGGGCATTCAGTACTTC | CASSLPGLAKGIQYF
TRBJ1-2 | - | - | TRBV2 | TGTGCCTTGGTCGGAGACACCTTC | CALVGDTF
TRBJ2-7 | - | TRBD1 | TRBV6-5 | TGTGCCAGCAGTTACTCGGGACAGGGGCACTACGAGCAGTACTTC | CASSYSGQGHYEQYF
TRBJ2-7 | - | - | TRBV27 | TGTGCCAGCAGTTTAATGGGAGACGAGCAGTACTTC | CASSLMGDEQYF
TRBJ1-2 | - | - | TRBV15 | TGTGCCACCAGCAGAGATAACGGGGCGCCAGCTAACTATGGCTACACCTTC | CATSRDNGAPANYGYTF
TRBJ2-1 | - | - | TRBV27 | TGTGCCAGCAGACCTCTTGGACAGATCAATGAGCAGTTCTTC | CASRPLGQINEQFF
TRBJ2-1 | - | TRBD2 | TRBV27 | TGTGCCAGCAGTCTAGGACTAGCGGCTGAGCAGTTCTTC | CASSLGLAAEQFF
TRBJ1-1 | - | - | TRBV29-1 | TGCAGCGTGCGGAGCAGTGCTGAAGCTTTCTTT | CSVRSSAEAFF
TRBJ2-5 | - | - | TRBV11-2 | TGTGCCAGCAGCTTAGGGACGGAGAACCAAGAGACCCAGTACTTC | CASSLGTENQETQYF
TRBJ1-1 | - | - | TRBV5-1 | TGCGCCAGCAGCTTGGTAGGTGAGACTGAAGCTTTCTTT | CASSLVGETEAFF
TRBJ2-1 | once | - | TRBV2 | TGTGCCAGCAGGACAGGCGTTAGCTCCTACAATGAGCAGTTCTTC | CASRTGVSSYNEQFF
TRBJ2-5 | - | - | TRBV30 | TGTGCCTGGAGAATGGGACAAGAGACCCAGTACTTC | CAWRMGQETQYF
TRBJ2-7 | once | - | TRBV9 | TGTGCCAGCAGCGTCGTCGACCGAGGAGAGGGCGAGCAGTACTTC | CASSVVDRGEGEQYF
TRBJ1-2 | - | - | TRBV5-6 | TGTGCCAGCAGCTTGGGGTATGGCTACACCTTC | CASSLGYGYTF
TRBJ1-1 | - | - | TRBV9 | TGTGCCAGCAGCTTAGGTGGGGAGTGGAGCACTGAAGCTTTCTTT | CASSLGGEWSTEAFF
TRBJ1-1 | - | TRBD1 | TRBV6-5 | TGTGCCAGCAGTTACGCGGGGACAGGCACTGAAGCTTTCTTT | CASSYAGTGTEAFF
TRBJ1-1 | few | - | TRBV29-1 | TGCAGCGTTCCGGGCCAGAACACTGAAGCTTTCTTT | CSVPGQNTEAFF
TRBJ2-1 | - | TRBD2 | TRBV27 | TGTGCCAGCAGTTTAATATCTAGCGGGAGGAGGGGGCCCTACAATGAGCAGTTCTTC | CASSLISSGRRGPYNEQFF
TRBJ2-1 | - | - | TRBV15 | TGTGCCACCAGCAAGCCCCACCCAATTGACAATGAGCAGTTCTTC | CATSKPHPIDNEQFF
TRBJ1-2 | - | TRBD1 | TRBV29-1 | TGCAGCGTTCCGGGACAGGGTGAACTAGTGAGTGGCTACACCTTC | CSVPGQGELVSGYTF